One sample yielded the 21 T cell receptor beta chains listed below, sequenced in a study of blood T cell repertoires in COVID-19 (dated by TCRdb to about 2020). The library was produced with the immunoSEQ multiplex PCR assay. As stored in TCRdb, this immuneACCESS dataset retains in-frame rearrangements with V and J assigned. A fraction of the clones does not appear; measured against another copy, unresolved V genes explain less than half of the discrepancy, and the remainder lacks a known reason. Present in this sample are 140,000 or so clones, roughly 88% of which were seen just once. Roughly a tenth of the sample lies in the top ten. Sequencing was done on a sample of peripheral blood. The receptors were gathered from a man aged 55 to 69 with active or convalescent COVID-19.

The rearrangement uses TRBV28 and TRBJ2-7; possibly TRBD1 for D (6 bases). The V gene lost 6 bases and the J gene lost 5 bases, with 14 bases spanning the gap. Germline CDR1 reads MDHEN; CDR2 reads SYDVKM. The CDR3 runs 13 residues. The CDR3 here is CASREDSGHEQYF. The CDR3 DNA is TGTGCCAGCAGGGAGGACAGTGGGCACGAGCAGTACTTC.

This clone is medium-sized. The V and J genes are TRBV4-3 and TRBJ1-5; D gene unclear. Germline V lookup: CDR1 LGHNA, CDR2 YSLEER. V was clipped by 6 bases and J by 6 bases, with 12 bases between them. The CDR3 has 13 amino acids. Here the CDR3 DNA reads TGCGCCAGCAGTCCGACCCGCGGTCAGCCCCAGCATTTT. Residues: CASSPTRGQPQHF.

V is TRBV7-6 and J is TRBJ2-5; 14 bases are a match to TRBD2. This CDR3 is built from 20 residues. The V gene's germline CDR1 is SGHVS and CDR2 FNYEAQ. The J segment lost 4 bases and the V segment lost 0 bases, leaving 13 bases of the junction unmatched. For the CDR3, the DNA is TGTGCCAGCAGCTTAGCCGGGACTAGCGGGAGTAGGATCAAAGGAGAGACCCAGTACTTC. Amino acid sequence: CASSLAGTSGSRIKGETQYF.

This chain connects TRBV28 to TRBJ2-1, with 7 bases aligning to TRBD2. Trimming removed 6 bases from V and 2 bases from J; junction bases left unmatched: 4. Germline loops: CDR1 MDHEN, CDR2 SYDVKM. This CDR3 region has 14 residues. CDR3 bases: TGTGCCAGCAGCCGGAGCGGGGCCTACAATGAGCAGTTCTTC. Amino acids: CASSRSGAYNEQFF.

The rearrangement links TRBV11-2 to TRBJ1-6; 9 nucleotides line up with TRBD1. The CDR3 loop spans 15 amino acids. V gave up 5 bases and J gave up 4 bases; unmatched junction bases: 3. Germline CDR1 and CDR2: SGHAT and FQNNGV. CDR3 sequence reads: CASSQGTGYNSPLHF. The CDR3 DNA reads as TGTGCCAGCAGCCAGGGGACAGGGTATAATTCACCCCTCCACTTT.

This chain connects TRBV28 to TRBJ2-7, with 11 bases fitting TRBD2. The germline CDR1 and CDR2 sequences are MDHEN and SYDVKM. The CDR3 has 16 amino acids. Trimming at V came to 8 bases and at J to 12 bases, leaving 21 bases not matched to a gene. The CDR3 DNA reads as TGTGCCAGCGGCCCGTCCTACGGGGTAGCGGGAGGGATGTTGTACTTC. Translated, it gives CASGPSYGVAGGMLYF.

The chain employs TRBV6-5 and TRBJ2-3; no definite D call. The CDR3 length is 14 residues. The germline V gene encodes CDR1 MNHEY and CDR2 SVGAGI. V was clipped by 6 bases and J by 9 bases, with 19 bases between them. This chain's CDR3 is CASSLSPVLVTQYF. DNA of the CDR3: TGTGCCAGCAGCCTCAGCCCGGTCCTAGTGACGCAGTATTTT.

This clone appeared many times. The chain joins TRBV18 to TRBJ2-7; 10 bases line up with TRBD1. V shed 2 bases and J 5 bases; nucleotides not matched to a gene: 15. The CDR3 is 18 amino acids. The germline V gene has CDR1 KGHSH and CDR2 LQKENI. The CDR3 DNA sequence: TGTGCCAGCTCACCAAGGCCGGGACAGGGGCCTCGTAGAAACGAGCAGTACTTC. Translated, it gives CASSPRPGQGPRRNEQYF.

The gene calls are TRBV9 and TRBJ2-7, with TRBD2 matching 16 bases. Unmatched junction bases numbered 11, after V lost 4 bases and J lost 7 bases. The CDR3 runs 17 residues. Per the germline V gene, CDR1 is SGDLS and CDR2 is YYNGEE. The CDR3 is CASSSEGTSGRAWEQYF. In nucleotides, the CDR3 is TGTGCCAGCAGCTCCGAGGGGACTAGCGGGAGGGCCTGGGAGCAGTACTTC.

The V call is TRBV9, the J call TRBJ2-3; possible D gene TRBD2, 5 bases. Deletions cut 0 bases from V and 2 bases from J, with 10 bases between. Germline CDR1 SGDLS, CDR2 YYNGEE. This CDR3 spans 15 amino acids. CDR3 bases: TGTGCCAGCAGCGTAGGAGGGAGACTCACAGATACGCAGTATTTT. It codes for CASSVGGRLTDTQYF.

This clone was observed a single time. The V and J genes are TRBV18 and TRBJ2-1; TRBD2 agrees at 7 bases. V was clipped by 3 bases and J by 0 bases; unmatched bases: 2. Germline V gives CDR1 KGHSH, CDR2 LQKENI. The CDR3 runs 15 residues. The CDR3 protein is CASSPGLTSYNEQFF. The CDR3 DNA sequence: TGTGCCAGCTCACCGGGACTAACCTCCTACAATGAGCAGTTCTTC.

The rearrangement joins TRBV7-8 to TRBJ2-3; no reliable D call. Per germline, CDR1 SGHVS and CDR2 FQNEAQ. Trimming shortened V by 1 base and J by 1 base, and 6 bases separated the two germline ends. The CDR3 has 14 amino acids. CDR3 loop: CASSLELRTDTQYF. The CDR3 DNA reads TGTGCCAGCAGCTTAGAACTACGCACAGATACGCAGTATTTT. Together with reference TRBV7-8 and TRBJ2-3, the CDR3 gives the full variable domain: GAGVSQSPRYKVAKRGQDVALRCDPISGHVSLFWYQQALGQGPEFLTYFQNEAQLDKSGLPSDRFFAERPEGSVSTLKIQRTQQEDSAVYLCASSLELRTDTQYFGPGTRLTVL.

This clone was counted a single time. The rearrangement uses TRBV28 and TRBJ2-5, with TRBD2 matching 11 bases. This CDR3 spans 17 amino acids. The germline gives CDR1 MDHEN, CDR2 SYDVKM. V shed 6 bases and J 1 base; nucleotides not matched to a gene: 10. For the CDR3, the DNA is TGTGCCAGCAGCTTCGGACTAGCGGGTTACCGCCAAGAGACCCAGTACTTC. The encoded protein is CASSFGLAGYRQETQYF.

This chain joins TRBV14 and TRBJ2-3, with 8 bases identical to TRBD1. Unmatched junction bases numbered 1, after V lost 1 base and J lost 1 base. Looked up from germline, CDR1 is SGHDN and CDR2 is FVKESK. CDR3 length: 15 amino acids. The CDR3 protein is CASSQGTGRTDTQYF. CDR3 bases: TGTGCCAGCAGCCAAGGGACAGGGCGCACAGATACGCAGTATTTT.

V is TRBV9 and J is TRBJ2-3; no firm D call. Germline lookup yields CDR1 SGDLS and CDR2 YYNGEE. The CDR3 runs 15 residues. The V end lost 0 bases, the J end lost 6 bases, and 14 bases lay between the germline ends. The CDR3 coding sequence is TGTGCCAGCAGCGTAGATTCCCTATGGAGCGATACGCAGTATTTT. Protein sequence: CASSVDSLWSDTQYF.

J is TRBJ2-7 and V is TRBV7-6, with D possibly TRBD2 on 6 matching bases. V shed 0 bases and J shed 5 bases, with 11 bases lying between them. Germline V lookup: CDR1 SGHVS, CDR2 FNYEAQ. The CDR3 consists of 14 residues. For the CDR3, the DNA is TGTGCCAGCAGCTTAGCGGGAGGCATAAACGAGCAGTACTTC. It yields the protein CASSLAGGINEQYF.

The rearrangement uses TRBV27 and TRBJ2-7; D perhaps matches TRBD1 (6 bases). Germline CDR1 MNHEY, CDR2 SMNVEV (reference sequence). The CDR3 length is 14 residues. V was pared by 6 bases and J by 2 bases, with 14 bases between. As DNA, the CDR3 is TGTGCCAGCAGCCGAACAGGGAGACCCTACGAGCAGTACTTC. Translated, it gives CASSRTGRPYEQYF.

This chain connects TRBV27 to TRBJ1-5; TRBD1 agrees at 8 bases. V gave up 5 bases and J gave up 6 bases; unmatched junction bases: 6. This CDR3 has 14 residues. The germline gives CDR1 MNHEY, CDR2 SMNVEV (reference sequence). The CDR3 sequence: CASSPRTGFQPQHF. The DNA of the CDR3 is TGTGCCAGCAGTCCCCGGACAGGGTTTCAGCCCCAGCATTTT.

This clone was counted a few times. CDR3 DNA sequence: TGTGCCAGCAGAGACAGGGGGTTTGGTCAGCCCCAGCATTTT. Residues: CASRDRGFGQPQHF. The genes are TRBV27 and TRBJ1-5, with 9 bases fitting TRBD1. The CDR3 runs to 14 residues. Germline V CDR1 and CDR2: MNHEY, SMNVEV (reference sequence). J was trimmed by 6 bases and V by 6 bases; bases with no gene match: 6.

The rearrangement joins TRBV18 to TRBJ2-1, with TRBD1 identical over 7 bases. Germline-derived CDR1 and CDR2 are KGHSH and LQKENI. CDR3 length: 14 amino acids. The J segment lost 7 bases and the V segment lost 3 bases, leaving 6 bases of the junction unmatched. The CDR3 loop is CASSPDRVGNEQFF. The CDR3 DNA reads as TGTGCCAGCTCACCTGACAGGGTGGGTAATGAGCAGTTCTTC.

This clone was seen just once. The chain carries TRBV6-1 and TRBJ2-7, with TRBD1 matching over 10 bases. Looked up from germline, CDR1 is MNHNS and CDR2 is SASEGT. J was trimmed by 5 bases and V by 3 bases; bases with no gene match: 7. The CDR3 covers 15 residues. The DNA for the CDR3 is TGTGCCAGCAGTGAGACCGGGACAGGGGTTCACGAGCAGTACTTC. It specifies CASSETGTGVHEQYF.